This T cell receptor beta chain was obtained from a study of CD8 T cells in Susac syndrome. The RNA input was about 0.5 to 1 ug, and it was reverse transcribed with random hexamers. Amplification of TCR beta CDR3 used immunoSEQ multiplex PCR across 54 Vbeta and 13 Jbeta. TCRdb re-analysed the immunoSEQ multiplex PCR reads in MiXCR, keeping a single row per CDR3 protein. The repertoire holds some 50,000 distinct CDR3 sequences, with roughly 94% as singletons. Sequencing of TCR beta was undertaken in CD8+ and CD4+ T cells derived from blood. Regarding the study as a whole: CD8+ clonal expansion in Susac peaked in TEMRA cells and active patients.

On this clonotype itself: What it binds is unknown.

Germline loops: CDR1 SGDLS, CDR2 YYNGEE. The CDR3 length is 15 residues. The germline V and J ends were trimmed by 3 bases and 2 bases, with 9 bases remaining between them. The receptor was derived from a human donor with Susac syndrome. Sequences were obtained from CD8+ T cells from PBMCs. V gene TRBV9 combines with J gene TRBJ2-6; a possible D gene is TRBD1 (6 bases). CDR3 sequence: CASSAHRAGANVLTF. For the CDR3, the DNA is TGTGCCAGCAGCGCCCACAGGGCTGGGGCCAACGTCCTGACTTTC.